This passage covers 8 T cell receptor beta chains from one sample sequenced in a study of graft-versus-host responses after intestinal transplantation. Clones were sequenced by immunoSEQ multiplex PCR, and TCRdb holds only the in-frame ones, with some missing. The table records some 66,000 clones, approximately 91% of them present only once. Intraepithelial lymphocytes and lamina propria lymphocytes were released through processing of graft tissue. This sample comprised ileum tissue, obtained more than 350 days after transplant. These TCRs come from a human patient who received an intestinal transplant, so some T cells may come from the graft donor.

The CDR3 DNA reads TGTGCCAGCAGCGTAGGGAGGGAGGCTTACAATGAGCAGTTCTTC. Its protein product is CASSVGREAYNEQFF. The chain combines TRBV9 with TRBJ2-1, with D perhaps matching TRBD2 (6 bases). Germline CDR1 is SGDLS and CDR2 is YYNGEE. The CDR3 covers 15 residues. V lost 0 bases to trimming and J lost 4 bases, with 11 bases between them. The full variable domain, completed using reference TRBV9 and TRBJ2-1, is DSGVTQTPKHLITATGQRVTLRCSPRSGDLSVYWYQQSLDQGLQFLIQYYNGEERAKGNILERFSAQQFPDLHSELNLSSLELGDSALYFCASSVGREAYNEQFFGPGTRLTVL.

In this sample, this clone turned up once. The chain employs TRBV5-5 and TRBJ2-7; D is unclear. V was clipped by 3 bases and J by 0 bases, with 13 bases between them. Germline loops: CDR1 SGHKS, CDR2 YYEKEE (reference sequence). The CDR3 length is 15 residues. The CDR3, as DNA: TGTGCCAGCAGCTCGCACCCTTCCCCCTCCTACGAGCAGTACTTC. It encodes CASSSHPSPSYEQYF.

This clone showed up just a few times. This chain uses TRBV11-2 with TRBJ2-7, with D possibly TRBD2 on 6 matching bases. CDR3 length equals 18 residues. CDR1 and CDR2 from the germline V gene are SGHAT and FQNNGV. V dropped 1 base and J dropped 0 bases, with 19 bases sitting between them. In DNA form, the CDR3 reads TGTGCCAGCAGCTTAGTCAGCACGTACGGGGGTCCCTCCTACGAGCAGTACTTC. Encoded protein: CASSLVSTYGGPSYEQYF.

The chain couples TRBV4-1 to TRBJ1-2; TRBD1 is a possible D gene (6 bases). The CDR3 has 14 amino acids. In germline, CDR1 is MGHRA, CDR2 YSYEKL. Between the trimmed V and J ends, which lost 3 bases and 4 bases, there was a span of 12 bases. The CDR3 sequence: CASSHIQGVYGYTF. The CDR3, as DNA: TGCGCCAGCAGCCACATACAGGGAGTCTATGGCTACACCTTC.

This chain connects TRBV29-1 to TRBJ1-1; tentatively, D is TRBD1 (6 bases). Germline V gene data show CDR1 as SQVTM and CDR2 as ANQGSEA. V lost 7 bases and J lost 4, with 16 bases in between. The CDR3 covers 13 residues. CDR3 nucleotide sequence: TGCAGCGGGCGACAGGCGGTTTCCACTGAAGCTTTCTTT. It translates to CSGRQAVSTEAFF.

The CDR3 protein is CASSFDRVGGYTF. CDR3 in DNA: TGTGCCAGTAGCTTCGACAGGGTGGGTGGCTACACCTTC. The chain joins TRBV19 to TRBJ1-2; 7 bases agree with TRBD1. Germline V gene data show CDR1 as LNHDA and CDR2 as SQIVND (reference sequence). The CDR3 sequence is 13 residues long. V lost 6 bases, J lost 7 bases, and 8 bases stayed unmatched.

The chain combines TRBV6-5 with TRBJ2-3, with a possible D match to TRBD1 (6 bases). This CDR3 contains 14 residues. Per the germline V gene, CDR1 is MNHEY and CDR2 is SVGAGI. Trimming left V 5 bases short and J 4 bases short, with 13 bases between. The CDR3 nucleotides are TGTGCCAGCAGTGGACAGAGGGGTCCAGATACGCAGTATTTT. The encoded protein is CASSGQRGPDTQYF.

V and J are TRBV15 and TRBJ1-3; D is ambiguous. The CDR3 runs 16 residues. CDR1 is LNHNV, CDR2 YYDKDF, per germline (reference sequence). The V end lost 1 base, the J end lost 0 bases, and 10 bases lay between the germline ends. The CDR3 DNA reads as TGTGCCACCAGCAGAGGCCACCTTATCTCTGGAAACACCATATATTTT. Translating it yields CATSRGHLISGNTIYF.